The rows below give T cell receptor beta chains drawn from one sample of a study of untreated major depressive disorder. TCRdb keeps only in-frame clones here, not all; method: immunoSEQ multiplex PCR. Of fewer than 30,000 clones in the sample, about 91% are singletons; the top ten hold 0.55% to 0.9%. The sequencing input was CD4+ T cells from PBMCs. These receptors originate from a woman under 40 with major depressive disorder. The CDR3 runs from the conserved cysteine through the conserved F or W. Expanded clones get a size class; other rows say once, few or many, or leave the size out.

once	TRBV6-1	TRBJ1-4	CASTGTAREKLFF
NA	TRBV6-5	TRBJ2-2	CASSNTGTGELFF
NA	TRBV4-1	TRBJ2-7	CASSQMVGPYEQYF
NA	TRBV2	TRBJ2-5	CASGTTQETQYF
NA	TRBV9	TRBJ2-2	CASSVVGNTGELFF
NA	TRBV18	TRBJ2-5	CASSGADKTQYF
NA	TRBV13	TRBJ2-2	CASSSYPDTLSDTGELFF
NA	TRBV5-1	TRBJ2-5	CASSLVPLRETQYF
NA	TRBV10-3	TRBJ2-3	CATRGSGAQYF
NA	TRBV11-3	TRBJ2-1	CASSSAWEVPYNEQFF
NA	TRBV28	TRBJ1-2	CASSFGAESYGYTF
NA	TRBV7-9	TRBJ1-1	CASSSAGLVRNTEAFF
NA	TRBV11-2	TRBJ2-3	CASSPAGPETDTQYF
NA	TRBV5-1	TRBJ2-1	CASSVDSPYNEQFF
NA	TRBV19	TRBJ1-1	CASKGQGNTEAFF
NA	TRBV7-2	TRBJ2-5	CASSLSSGGGQETQYF
NA	TRBV6-4	TRBJ1-1	CASPPGSEEITEAFF
NA	TRBV18	TRBJ2-1	CASSRTSSSEQFF
NA	TRBV5-6	TRBJ2-3	CASSPGVAGGLPTDTQYF
once	TRBV18	TRBJ1-3	CAGGDSSGNTIYF
few	TRBV11-2	TRBJ2-7	CASSPHEEQYF
NA	TRBV7-2	TRBJ1-5	CASSLLSGRNQPQHF
NA	TRBV5-6	TRBJ2-1	CASSPWRGDQPRDEQFF
NA	TRBV19	TRBJ1-2	CASSSQGSIYGYTF
NA	TRBV10-3	TRBJ2-3	CAISSSGGTDTQYF
NA	TRBV29-1	TRBJ1-5	CSHLRVQPQHF
NA	TRBV5-8	TRBJ1-1	CASNRQGARTEAFF